This is a list of T cell receptor beta chains from one sample in a study of T cell repertoires in cytomegalovirus infection. No antigens are known for them. One entry per CDR3 protein, called by TCRdb with MiXCR from the reads. Of approximately 270,000 distinct CDR3 sequences listed, roughly 21% are singletons. This sample comprised cultured PBMCs, obtained from culture after CMV antigen stimulation. Receptors originate from a human donor in good health (CMV status not recorded). Some clones in this sample may be carry-over from other donors' samples. Each CDR3 is given with its conserved first and last residue. Fields, in order: D gene, J gene, V gene, clone size, CDR3 protein, CDR3 DNA. A D gene is named only where the DNA matches it firmly. For some rows the clone size is stated as once, few or many, or as a class when expanded; others skip it.

>.|TRBJ1-1|TRBV6-1|few
CASSGGRGANTEAFF
TGTGCCAGCAGTGGAGGGAGGGGGGCGAACACTGAAGCTTTCTTT
>TRBD2|TRBJ2-1|TRBV7-2|many
CASSSSLAGYYNEQFF
TGTGCCAGCAGCTCCTCCCTAGCGGGCTACTACAATGAGCAGTTCTTC
>TRBD2|TRBJ2-4|TRBV5-1|few
CASSNGLAEAKNIQYF
TGCGCCAGCAGCAACGGACTAGCTGAAGCCAAAAACATTCAGTACTTC
>TRBD1|TRBJ1-5|TRBV7-4|many
CASSEGKSRQGDNQPQHF
TGTGCCAGCAGCGAAGGGAAGTCTAGACAGGGAGACAATCAGCCCCAGCATTTT
>.|TRBJ1-5|TRBV24-1|many
CATSDSRDLTYQPQHF
TGTGCCACCAGTGACTCCCGGGACCTTACTTATCAGCCCCAGCATTTT
>.|TRBJ1-2|TRBV7-2|many
CASSLRLGYTF
TGTGCCAGCAGCTTAAGGCTTGGCTACACCTTC
>TRBD2|TRBJ2-1|TRBV20-1|.
CSAPPPPSGTEYNEQFF
TGCAGTGCCCCCCCCCCCCCTAGCGGGACTGAGTACAATGAGCAGTTCTTC
>.|TRBJ1-5|TRBV12-3/TRBV12-4|few
CASSFEGMPNQPQHF
TGTGCCAGCAGTTTTGAGGGCATGCCGAATCAGCCCCAGCATTTT
>.|TRBJ2-1|TRBV11-3|.
CASSLRSGGLAQFF
TGTGCCAGCAGCTTACGGAGCGGCGGCCTTGCGCAGTTCTTC
>TRBD1|TRBJ1-2|TRBV7-8|many
CASSLEFGGGPYGYTF
TGTGCCAGCAGCTTAGAGTTTGGAGGGGGCCCCTATGGCTACACCTTC
>.|TRBJ1-2|TRBV6-5|.
CASRQTSRDSGYTF
TGTGCCAGCAGGCAAACTAGTAGGGACTCTGGCTACACCTTC
>TRBD2|TRBJ2-5|TRBV6-5|.
CASSYLTSGSQETQYF
TGTGCCAGCAGTTACCTGACTAGCGGGAGTCAAGAGACCCAGTACTTC
>.|TRBJ2-1|TRBV6-2/TRBV6-3|many
CASTPDSLNEQFF
TGTGCCAGCACCCCAGACTCCCTCAATGAGCAGTTCTTC
>.|TRBJ1-2|TRBV20-1|.
CSARDPSTPGYTF
TGCAGTGCTAGAGATCCCAGCACACCCGGCTACACCTTC
>TRBD2|TRBJ2-5|TRBV19|.
CASSIGTSGRIAETQYF
TGTGCCAGTAGTATAGGGACTAGCGGGAGAATCGCGGAGACCCAGTACTTC
>TRBD1|TRBJ1-2|TRBV6-5|.
CASRLRPGQGALGGYTF
TGTGCCAGCAGACTACGTCCGGGACAGGGGGCACTGGGGGGCTACACCTTC
>.|TRBJ2-1|TRBV20-1|.
CSAREDLVAHNEQFF
TGCAGTGCTAGAGAAGACCTAGTGGCACACAATGAGCAGTTCTTC
>.|TRBJ2-1|TRBV11-3|.
CASSLVSLASEQFF
TGTGCCAGCAGCTTAGTCTCCCTAGCGAGTGAGCAGTTCTTC
>.|TRBJ2-3|TRBV7-6|.
CASSLGMSRSTDTQYF
TGTGCCAGCAGCTTAGGAATGAGTCGGAGCACAGATACGCAGTATTTT
>.|TRBJ1-2|TRBV12-3/TRBV12-4|.
CASSLGEGANYGYTF
TGTGCCAGCAGTTTAGGGGAGGGAGCTAACTATGGCTACACCTTC
>TRBD1|TRBJ2-1|TRBV15|once
CATGPGTGRSNEQFF
TGTGCCACCGGTCCCGGGACAGGGAGGAGTAATGAGCAGTTCTTC
>.|TRBJ1-1|TRBV2|few
CASSGEFGAFF
TGTGCCAGCAGTGGGGAGTTCGGGGCTTTCTTT
>TRBD1|TRBJ2-4|TRBV28|few
CASRGSGTAAKNIQYF
TGTGCCAGCAGGGGGTCCGGGACAGCCGCCAAAAACATTCAGTACTTC
>.|TRBJ1-5|TRBV7-2|few
CASSLVDGLNQPQHF
TGTGCCAGCAGCTTAGTCGACGGCCTCAATCAGCCCCAGCATTTT
>TRBD2|TRBJ2-5|TRBV7-9|.
CASSLMAGEETQYF
TGTGCCAGCAGCTTAATGGCGGGAGAAGAGACCCAGTACTTC
>TRBD1|TRBJ2-7|TRBV7-3|medium-sized
CASSPQGQGYEQYF
TGTGCCAGCAGCCCCCAGGGACAGGGCTACGAGCAGTACTTC
>.|TRBJ1-5|TRBV28|.
CTSRVTGSNQPQHF
TGTACCAGCAGAGTCACGGGGAGCAATCAGCCCCAGCATTTT
>.|TRBJ1-2|TRBV29-1|.
CSVDTSGYGYTF
TGCAGCGTTGACACATCTGGCTATGGCTACACCTTC
>.|TRBJ2-4|TRBV6-1|many
CASSEGAAIAKNIQYF
TGTGCCAGCAGTGAAGGGGCAGCTATAGCCAAAAACATTCAGTACTTC
>TRBD1|TRBJ2-2|TRBV29-1|.
CSVGTGYETGELFF
TGCAGCGTCGGGACAGGGTACGAGACCGGGGAGCTGTTTTTT
>.|TRBJ1-1|TRBV7-9|few
CASSQRNTEAFF
TGTGCCAGCAGCCAAAGGAACACTGAAGCTTTCTTT
>TRBD2|TRBJ2-1|TRBV10-3|.
CAIRRLASSSYNEQFF
TGTGCCATCAGGCGACTAGCCTCAAGCTCCTACAATGAGCAGTTCTTC
>.|TRBJ2-1|TRBV11-2|.
CASSLEGKGSASRNEQFF
TGTGCCAGCAGCTTAGAGGGTAAGGGGTCGGCTTCGAGGAATGAGCAGTTCTTC
>.|TRBJ1-1|TRBV7-2|many
CASSLRQNTEAFF
TGTGCCAGCAGCTTAAGACAGAACACTGAAGCTTTCTTT
>TRBD2|TRBJ2-5|TRBV4-1|many
CASSQDRGLADAQETQYF
TGCGCCAGCAGCCAAGATAGAGGCCTAGCGGACGCTCAAGAGACCCAGTACTTC
>TRBD1|TRBJ2-5|TRBV19|.
CASSLGTGIGQGSETQYF
TGTGCCAGTAGTCTGGGGACGGGCATCGGACAGGGGTCAGAGACCCAGTACTTC
>.|TRBJ2-3|TRBV9|few
CASSVEGMQTQYF
TGTGCCAGCAGCGTAGAAGGCATGCAGACGCAGTATTTT
>.|TRBJ2-1|TRBV6-2/TRBV6-3|.
CASSYSTDYNEQFF
TGTGCCAGCAGTTACTCGACAGACTACAATGAGCAGTTCTTC
>.|TRBJ2-1|TRBV25-1|few
CASSESAFF
TGTGCCAGCAGTGAATCGGCGTTCTTC
>.|TRBJ2-3|TRBV28|.
CASSQFRGLSTDTQYF
TGTGCCAGCAGTCAATTCCGAGGCCTTAGCACAGATACGCAGTATTTT
>.|TRBJ1-2|TRBV30|few
CAWSVLRGHGYTF
TGTGCCTGGAGTGTACTAAGGGGACATGGCTACACCTTC
>.|TRBJ2-5|TRBV12-5|few
CASGRDGGQETQYF
TGTGCTAGTGGTAGGGACGGTGGACAAGAGACCCAGTACTTC
>TRBD1|TRBJ1-1|TRBV7-8|many
CASSPRGLRTEAFF
TGTGCCAGCAGCCCCAGGGGGTTGAGGACTGAAGCTTTCTTT
>.|TRBJ2-3|TRBV6-5|.
CASSYSGTDTQYF
TGTGCCAGCAGTTACTCCGGTACAGATACGCAGTATTTT
>.|TRBJ2-2|TRBV12-3/TRBV12-4|once
CASSTGSGELFF
TGTGCCAGCAGTACGGGGTCCGGGGAGCTGTTTTTT
>.|TRBJ2-1|TRBV28|few
CASSLNSPREQFF
TGTGCCAGCAGTTTAAATAGCCCTAGAGAGCAGTTCTTC
>TRBD2|TRBJ2-1|TRBV7-2|many
CASSPLAGFVNEQFF
TGTGCCAGCAGCCCCTTAGCGGGATTTGTCAATGAGCAGTTCTTC
>TRBD2|TRBJ2-1|TRBV7-2|many
CASITGTSGMNEQFF
TGTGCCAGCATCACCGGGACTAGCGGGATGAATGAGCAGTTCTTC